This T cell receptor (beta chain) was sequenced in a study of cytomegalovirus exposure and HLA in healthy donors. This PCR relied on a set of 60 Vbeta primers and 13 Jbeta primers. Using immunoSEQ multiplex PCR, the repertoire was profiled, and TCRdb retains in-frame clones only, with some absent. This sample has nearly 200,000 clones, with around 86% found just once. The V end was cut by 0 bases, the J end by 4 bases, with 14 bases between. The CDR3 extends over 15 amino acids. The V gene's germline CDR1 is SGHDT and CDR2 YYEEEE. The specimen sequenced was PBMCs. The receptor was isolated from a woman aged 45-60 years in good health and CMV-seropositive. The chain couples TRBV5-6 to TRBJ2-7; the D gene is possibly TRBD1 (7 bases). CDR3 region: CASSLADRAGYEQYF. The CDR3 bases are TGTGCCAGCAGCTTGGCAGACAGGGCGGGATACGAGCAGTACTTC. Full variable domain (remainder filled in from reference TRBV5-6 and TRBJ2-7): DAGVTQSPTHLIKTRGQQVTLRCSPKSGHDTVSWYQQALGQGPQFIFQYYEEEERQRGNFPDRFSGHQFPNYSSELNVNALLLGDSALYLCASSLADRAGYEQYFGPGTRLTVT.